This T cell receptor beta chain emerged from a study of blood T cells in healthy people across ages. The CDR3 has 14 residues. Trimming pared 6 bases from V and 4 bases from J, leaving 15 bases between. Study-wide results and caveats: The recorded TCR beta diversity per million T cells decreased in a roughly linear manner with age. CMV status of donors was unknown, possibly confounding expanded clonotype changes.

A remark on this clonotype: The antigen is not known.

Donors were systemically healthy Caucasian individuals from Russia aged about 6 to 90 years. The use of a sample-barcoded 5' primer and a J-beta primer mix characterized a second PCR of roughly 6 to 11 cycles. Each TCR beta cDNA got a 12-nucleotide random molecular identifier. TCRdb redid the calling of the 5' RACE reads with MiXCR, one entry per CDR3 protein. The table records 550,000 to 750,000 distinct CDR3 sequences, around a fifth of them present only once. The clonotype was recovered from a man aged 70 or older in good health. The V call is TRBV12-3 or TRBV12-4, the J call TRBJ1-2; no clear D gene. The sample consisted of blood. CDR3 sequence reads: CASSEIAVFYGYTF. The DNA of the CDR3 is TGTGCCAGCAGCGAAATCGCAGTATTCTATGGCTACACCTTC.